This T cell receptor beta chain was found in a study of blood T cell repertoires in COVID-19. V dropped 2 bases and J dropped 8 bases, with 18 bases sitting between them. CDR3 length: 16 residues. CDR1 is SGHAT, CDR2 FQNNGV, per germline. Repertoires were generated with immunoSEQ multiplex PCR, while TCRdb's copy carries only in-frame clones and drops some. The data contain 120,000 to 150,000 clones, 87% of them singletons. The sequence was obtained from a woman in her thirties or forties who had been exposed to COVID-19. Sequenced material: PBMCs or T cells enriched from blood (not recorded which). This chain links TRBV11-2 with TRBJ1-4; D remains unclear. The CDR3 DNA reads as TGTGCCAGCAGCTTATTCGCCGGGGAAATCACGGAAAAACTGTTTTTT. Amino acids: CASSLFAGEITEKLFF.